This TCR beta chain was sequenced during a study of CD8 T cells in ankylosing spondylitis (dated by TCRdb to 2017 to 2019). Notes on the research overall: The study profiled T cell receptor beta repertoires in healthy donors and ankylosing spondylitis patients to find disease-linked TCR variants. In total, the full study cohort was made up of roughly 100 healthy donors and 25 or so ankylosing spondylitis patients. Peripheral blood samples were taken, and synovial fluid was additionally collected from ankylosing spondylitis patients. Study-wide conclusions, independent of this receptor: The disease-linked clones were reported as significantly enriched in matched synovial fluid samples from ankylosing spondylitis patients. Some motif variants had previously been reported in the synovial fluid and blood of reactive arthritis patients, which suggests shared mechanisms of disease initiation. A TCR beta motif made up of several highly homologous amino acid variants appeared to be characteristic of blood from ankylosing spondylitis patients. In peripheral blood, the disease-linked clones were found at relatively low frequencies and had a CD8+ phenotype.

CDR1 DFQATT and CDR2 SNEGSKA are derived from the germline V gene (reference sequence). V ends up 3 bases short and J 4 bases short, with an unmatched junction base count of 7. There are 14 amino acids in the CDR3, from cysteine to phenylalanine inclusive. Left in the record is the CDR3 DNA by itself, 42 bases read in frame from the first base. The data were produced on an Illumina HiSeq 2500. Quantitative 5'-RACE with molecular barcodes was used to prepare TCR beta libraries. Concerning the study's data processing: A new computational method based on a probabilistic model of VDJ rearrangement was used to identify disease-linked TCR variants. The public reads were reprocessed in TCRdb via fastp at Q25 and MiXCR, keeping in-frame beta chains. Entries that share a CDR3 protein sequence are merged under the most common genes and DNA. The authors' filters were not applied to this entry. This sample comprises approximately 340,000 distinct CDR3 sequences, roughly 14% of them detected only once. Together, the top ten hold less than 1.1% of the sample.

Comments on this clonotype: Its antigen target is currently unknown. Nothing much larger sits one base from this clone, and base qualities are not available.

The sequenced sample consisted of blood, either unsorted or a sorted T cell fraction (not recorded which). This clonotype was sampled from a male donor with ankylosing spondylitis or in good health (not recorded which). The chain employs TRBV20-1 and TRBJ1-1; the junction holds 8 bases that match TRBD1. For the CDR3, the sequence is CSASWLTGGTEAFF. In nucleotides, the sequence is TGCAGTGCTAGTTGGCTAACAGGGGGCACTGAAGCTTTCTTT.